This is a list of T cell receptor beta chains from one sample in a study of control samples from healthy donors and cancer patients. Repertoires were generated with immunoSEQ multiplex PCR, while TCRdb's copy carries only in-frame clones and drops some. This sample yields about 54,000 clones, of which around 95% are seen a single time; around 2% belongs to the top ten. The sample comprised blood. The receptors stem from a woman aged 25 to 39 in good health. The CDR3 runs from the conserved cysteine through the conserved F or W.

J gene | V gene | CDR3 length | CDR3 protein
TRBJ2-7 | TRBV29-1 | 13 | CSGVAGGSYEQYF
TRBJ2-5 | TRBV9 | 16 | CASSEGLAGRKETQYF
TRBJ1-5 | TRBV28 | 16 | CASSQLTGVSNQPQHF
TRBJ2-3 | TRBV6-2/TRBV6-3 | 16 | CASSYPPGGGSSTQYF
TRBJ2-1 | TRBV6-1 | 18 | CASSEVGREAVLNNEQFF
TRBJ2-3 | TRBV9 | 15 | CASSELERLTDTQYF
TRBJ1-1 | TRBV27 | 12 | CASSLPGGEAFF
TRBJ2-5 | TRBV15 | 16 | CATSRRFGATQETQYF
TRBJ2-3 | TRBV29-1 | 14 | CSVDGAVSTDTQYF
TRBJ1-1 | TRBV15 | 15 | CATSRDSGYLTEAFF
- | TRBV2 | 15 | CASPTTRKGAETQYF
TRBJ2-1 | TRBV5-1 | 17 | CASSPGVWATNYNEQFF
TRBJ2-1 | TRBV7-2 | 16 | CASSLESFSSYNEQFF
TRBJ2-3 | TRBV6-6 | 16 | CASSYSQRGRGDTQYF
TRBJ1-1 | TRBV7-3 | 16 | CASSSRKEKGNTEAFF
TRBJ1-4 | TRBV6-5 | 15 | CASSYSRQENEKLFF
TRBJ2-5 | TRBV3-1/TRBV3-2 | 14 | CASSQEGLVETQYF
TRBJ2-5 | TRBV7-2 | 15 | CASSGRTSGRETQYF
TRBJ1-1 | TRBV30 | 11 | CAWRMNTEAFF
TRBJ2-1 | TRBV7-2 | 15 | CASSLSAGEYNEQFF
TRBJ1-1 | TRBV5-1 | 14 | CASSFLEGGTEAFF
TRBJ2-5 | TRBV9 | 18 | CASSVEAGTGGPWETQYF
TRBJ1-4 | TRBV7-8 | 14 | CASSLGGINEKLFF
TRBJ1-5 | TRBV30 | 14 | CAWSDRSLAQPQHF
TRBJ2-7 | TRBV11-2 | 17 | CASSTRTSGRISYEQYF
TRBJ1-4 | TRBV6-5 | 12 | CATVGGGEKLFF
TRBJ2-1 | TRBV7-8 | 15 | CASSLHPDANGEQFF
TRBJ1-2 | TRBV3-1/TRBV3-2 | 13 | CASSPAGPYGYTF
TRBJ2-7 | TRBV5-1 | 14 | CASSLSGSPYEQYF
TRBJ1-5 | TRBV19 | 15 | CASRVGGASNQPQHF
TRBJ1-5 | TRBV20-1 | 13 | CSASSYSNQPQHF
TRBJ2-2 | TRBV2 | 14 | CASSETGHTGELFF
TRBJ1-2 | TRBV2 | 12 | CASSAGRDGYTF
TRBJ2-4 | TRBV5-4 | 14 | CVSSPPGGGNIQYF
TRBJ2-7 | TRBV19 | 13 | CASSIQGSYEQYF
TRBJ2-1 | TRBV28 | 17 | CASSLWGIVRLDNEQFF
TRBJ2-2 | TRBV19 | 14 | CASSPGTTTGELFF
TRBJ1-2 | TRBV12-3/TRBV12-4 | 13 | CASSLGAGSGYTF